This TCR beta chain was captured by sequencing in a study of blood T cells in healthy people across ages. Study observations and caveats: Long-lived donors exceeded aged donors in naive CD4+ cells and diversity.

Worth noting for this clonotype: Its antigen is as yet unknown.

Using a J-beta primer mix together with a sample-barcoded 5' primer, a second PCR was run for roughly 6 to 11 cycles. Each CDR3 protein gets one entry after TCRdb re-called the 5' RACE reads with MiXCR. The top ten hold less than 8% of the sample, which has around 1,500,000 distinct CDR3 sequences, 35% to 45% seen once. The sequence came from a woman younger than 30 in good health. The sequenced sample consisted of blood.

The CDR3 nucleotides are TGTGCCACCAGTGATGAACACCACACAGATACGCAGTATTTT. This encodes CATSDEHHTDTQYF. The chain has TRBV24-1 and TRBJ2-3, with D unresolved. Trimming shortened V by 3 bases and J by 2 bases, and 8 bases separated the two germline ends. The germline V gene encodes CDR1 KGHDR and CDR2 SFDVKD. This CDR3 comprises 14 residues.